This TCR beta chain appears in the sequencing data of a study of shared clonotypes between healthy human individuals. The overall study: Each donor's CD8 memory used one plate, CD8 naive two, each CD4 subset three.

Overall study results and limits: Estimated clonotype richness was generally higher in naive than memory subsets. Generation probability values for non-shared clonotypes were lower than those for clonotypes shared by all four donors.

The study ran the assay at deep level. The protocol was immunoSEQ multiplex PCR, while the TCRdb copy is restricted to in-frame clones and leaves out a portion. Among roughly 2 million clones listed, 85% to 95% were seen once. In regard to this clone: No antigen is known for it. In the same sample, other DNA sequences code for this CDR3.

In germline, CDR1 is SGHRS, CDR2 YFSETQ. Deletions cut 3 bases from V and 10 bases from J, with 14 bases between. The CDR3 covers 14 residues. The V call is TRBV5-1, the J call TRBJ1-6; possible D gene TRBD1, 5 bases. What was sequenced was naive CD4+ T cells sorted from blood. Subset of the sample: CD45RA+ positively selected. The TCR comes from a young man in good health. CDR3 sequence: CASSSQGEGSPLHF. The CDR3 DNA reads as TGCGCCAGCAGCTCCCAGGGAGAAGGATCACCCCTCCACTTT.